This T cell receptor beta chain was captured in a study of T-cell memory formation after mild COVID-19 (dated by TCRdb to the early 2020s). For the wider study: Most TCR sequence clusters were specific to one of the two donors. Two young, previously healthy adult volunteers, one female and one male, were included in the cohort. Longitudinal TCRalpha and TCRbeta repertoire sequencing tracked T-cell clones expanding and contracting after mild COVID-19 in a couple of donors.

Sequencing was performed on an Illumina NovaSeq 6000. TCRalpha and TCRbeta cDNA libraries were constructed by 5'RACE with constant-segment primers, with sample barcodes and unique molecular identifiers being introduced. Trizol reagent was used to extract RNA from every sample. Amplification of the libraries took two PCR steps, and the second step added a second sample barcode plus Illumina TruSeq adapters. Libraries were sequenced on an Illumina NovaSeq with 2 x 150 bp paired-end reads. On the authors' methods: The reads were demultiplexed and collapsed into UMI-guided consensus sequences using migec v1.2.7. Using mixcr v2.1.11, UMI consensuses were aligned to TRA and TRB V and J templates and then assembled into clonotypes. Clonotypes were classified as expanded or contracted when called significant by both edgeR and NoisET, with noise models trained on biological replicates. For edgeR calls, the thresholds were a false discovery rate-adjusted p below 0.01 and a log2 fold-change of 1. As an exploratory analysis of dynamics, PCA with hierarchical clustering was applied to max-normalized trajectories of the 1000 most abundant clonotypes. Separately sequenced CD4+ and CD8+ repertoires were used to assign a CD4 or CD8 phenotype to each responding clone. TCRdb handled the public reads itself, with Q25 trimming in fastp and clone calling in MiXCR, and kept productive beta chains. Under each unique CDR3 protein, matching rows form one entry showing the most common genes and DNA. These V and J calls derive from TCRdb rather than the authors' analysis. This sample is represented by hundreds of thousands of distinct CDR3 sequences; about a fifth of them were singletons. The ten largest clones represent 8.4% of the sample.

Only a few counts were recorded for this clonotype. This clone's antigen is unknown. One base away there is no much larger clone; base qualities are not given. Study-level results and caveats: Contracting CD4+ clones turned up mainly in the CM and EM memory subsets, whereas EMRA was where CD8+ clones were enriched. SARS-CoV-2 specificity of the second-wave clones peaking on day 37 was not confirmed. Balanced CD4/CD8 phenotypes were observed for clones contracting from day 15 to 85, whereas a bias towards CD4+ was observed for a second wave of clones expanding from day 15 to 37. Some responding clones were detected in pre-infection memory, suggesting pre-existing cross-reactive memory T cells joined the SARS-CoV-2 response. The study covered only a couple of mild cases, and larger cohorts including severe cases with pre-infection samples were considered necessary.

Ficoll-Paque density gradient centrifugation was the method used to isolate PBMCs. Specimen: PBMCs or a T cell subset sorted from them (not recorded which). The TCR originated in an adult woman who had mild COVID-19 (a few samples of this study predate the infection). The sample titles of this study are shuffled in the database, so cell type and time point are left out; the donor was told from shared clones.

The CDR3 in this case is CASSDRIYEQYF. The bases are TGTGCCAGCAGTGACAGGATCTACGAGCAGTACTTC. The chain is made from TRBV2 and TRBJ2-7; there is no confident call for the D gene. CDR1 and CDR2, looked up from the germline V gene, are SNHLY and FYNNEI. Reading from cysteine to phenylalanine, the CDR3 counts 12 amino acids. Kept here is only the CDR3 DNA, which spans 36 bases and is read in frame from base 1. V and J lose 3 bases and 3 bases, and a span of 6 bases separates them.